This T cell receptor (beta chain) emerged from a study of cytomegalovirus exposure and HLA in healthy donors. Per germline, CDR1 SGDLS and CDR2 YYNGEE. V gave up 6 bases and J gave up 4 bases; unmatched junction bases: 7. The CDR3 totals 15 residues. PCR primers comprised 60 Vbeta and 13 Jbeta primers. Here immunoSEQ multiplex PCR was the method, and the copy in TCRdb shows in-frame clones only, minus some. The table has about 130,000 clones, about 74% seen once. This clonotype originated in a woman between 50 and 59 years old in good health and CMV-seropositive. The chain joins TRBV9 to TRBJ2-1; the match to TRBD1 covers 10 bases. Sequenced input: PBMCs. The CDR3 bases are TGTGCCAGCAACAGGGGGACAGGGGAGTACAATGAGCAGTTCTTC. It translates to CASNRGTGEYNEQFF.